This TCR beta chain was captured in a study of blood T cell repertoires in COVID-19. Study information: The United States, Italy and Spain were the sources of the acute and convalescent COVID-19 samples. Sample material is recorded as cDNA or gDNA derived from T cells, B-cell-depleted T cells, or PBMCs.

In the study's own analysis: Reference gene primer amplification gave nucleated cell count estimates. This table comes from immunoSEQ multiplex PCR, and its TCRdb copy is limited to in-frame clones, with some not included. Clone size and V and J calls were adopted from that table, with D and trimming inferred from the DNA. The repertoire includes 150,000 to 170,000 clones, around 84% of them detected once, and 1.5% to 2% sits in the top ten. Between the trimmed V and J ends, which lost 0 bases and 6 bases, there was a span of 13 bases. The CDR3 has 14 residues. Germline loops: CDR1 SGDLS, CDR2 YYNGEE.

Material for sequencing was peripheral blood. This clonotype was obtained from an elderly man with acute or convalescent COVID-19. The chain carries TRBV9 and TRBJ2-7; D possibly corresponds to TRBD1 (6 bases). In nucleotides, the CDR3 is TGTGCCAGCAGCGTAGATAACAGGGTGGCCGAGCAGTACTTC. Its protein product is CASSVDNRVAEQYF.